These 15 T cell receptor beta chains share one sample of origin, sequenced in a study of shared clonotypes between healthy human individuals. CD8 cells regarded as naive lacked CD45RO, were positively chosen for CCR7, and omitted terminally differentiated effector memory CD45RA+ cells. The table came from immunoSEQ multiplex PCR; TCRdb's copy has only in-frame clones and leaves some out. The sample consists of about 2.1 million clones, 90% to 95% of them appearing once. The sample comprised naive CD8+ T cells from PBMCs. The source is a man between 18 and 29 years old in good health. Some clones in this sample may be carry-over from other donors' samples.

V gene TRBV4-2 combines with J gene TRBJ2-1; 9 positions match TRBD2. Germline V gene sequence: CDR1 LGHNA, CDR2 YNFKEQ. With V trimmed by 3 bases and J by 6 bases, 12 bases remained unmatched. This CDR3 is built from 17 residues. DNA of the CDR3: TGTGCCAGCAGCCAGATGGTGGCGGGAGGGCCGGGCAATGAGCAGTTCTTC. Encoded protein: CASSQMVAGGPGNEQFF.

The genes are TRBV2 and TRBJ2-3; 9 positions match TRBD2. Per the germline V gene, CDR1 is SNHLY and CDR2 is FYNNEI. This CDR3 contains 16 residues. J gave up 3 bases and V 1 base, and 5 bases lay outside the gene matches. The CDR3 reads CASSEGWREGTDTQYF. The CDR3 coding sequence is TGTGCCAGCAGTGAAGGGTGGCGGGAGGGAACAGATACGCAGTATTTT.

The chain is built from TRBV28 and TRBJ2-5; the D is unclear. Germline lookup yields CDR1 MDHEN and CDR2 SYDVKM. With 3 bases removed from V and 6 bases from J, the gap between germline ends came to 5 bases. The CDR3 has 11 amino acids. CDR3 in amino acids: CASSFHQTQYF. In nucleotides, the CDR3 is TGTGCCAGCAGTTTCCACCAGACCCAGTACTTC.

Here the CDR3 DNA reads TGTGCCAGCTTAGGACGGGGAGGCTATGGCTACACCTTC. As protein: CASLGRGGYGYTF. The rearrangement uses TRBV9 and TRBJ1-2; D remains unclear. The ends were cut back, 7 bases at V and 4 bases at J, with 14 bases in the middle. The CDR3 consists of 13 residues. In germline, CDR1 is SGDLS, CDR2 YYNGEE.

This chain uses TRBV27 with TRBJ2-1; TRBD2 might be the D (5 bases). The CDR3 has 13 residues. Germline CDR1 is MNHEY and CDR2 is SMNVEV (reference sequence). Deletions cut 4 bases from V and 10 bases from J, with 14 bases between. The DNA of the CDR3 is TGTGCCAGCAGTTACCCTAACACGGGAGAGCAGTTCTTC. As protein: CASSYPNTGEQFF.

The chain couples TRBV5-1 to TRBJ2-7; 7 bases are a match to TRBD1. The CDR3 consists of 14 residues. V shed 5 bases and J 2 bases; nucleotides not matched to a gene: 7. Germline V gene data show CDR1 as SGHRS and CDR2 as YFSETQ. The CDR3 DNA sequence: TGCGCCAGCAGTCACAGGGGCTTACCCTACGAGCAGTACTTC. It translates to CASSHRGLPYEQYF.

The chain recombines TRBV6-5 with TRBJ2-7, with D perhaps given as TRBD1 or TRBD2 (5 bases each). V lost 0 bases to trimming and J lost 4 bases, with 16 bases between them. The germline V gene encodes CDR1 MNHEY and CDR2 SVGAGI. The CDR3 sequence is 16 residues long. This chain's CDR3 is CASSYSEGTVHYEQYF. In nucleotides, the CDR3 is TGTGCCAGCAGTTACTCGGAAGGGACGGTTCATTACGAGCAGTACTTC.

The CDR3 DNA reads as TGCAGCGCCCTATACTACAATGAGCAGTTCTTC. Residues: CSALYYNEQFF. This chain connects TRBV29-1 to TRBJ2-1; unclear D gene. Looked up from germline, CDR1 is SQVTM and CDR2 is ANQGSEA. V gave up 7 bases and J gave up 3 bases, with 7 bases separating them. This CDR3 region has 11 residues.

The CDR3 region is CASNPGGGYTF. DNA of the CDR3: TGTGCCAGCAATCCGGGAGGTGGCTACACCTTC. V and J are TRBV28 and TRBJ1-2; D is ambiguous. The length of the CDR3 is 11 residues. Trimming pared 7 bases from V and 7 bases from J, leaving 10 bases between. The V gene's germline CDR1 is MDHEN and CDR2 SYDVKM.

The chain has TRBV11-2 and TRBJ1-2; D unresolved. Deletions cut 8 bases from V and 2 bases from J, with 15 bases between. Germline CDR1 SGHAT, CDR2 FQNNGV. The CDR3 extends over 14 amino acids. The CDR3 DNA reads as TGTGCCAGCCTGGAGCGGGAGGGCAACTATGGCTACACCTTC. Translating gives CASLEREGNYGYTF.

As concerns this clone: Additional DNA sequences in this sample encode the identical CDR3. CDR3 sequence: CASSGDRGYGYTF. The CDR3 DNA follows: TGTGCCAGCAGCGGGGACAGGGGCTATGGCTACACCTTC. The chain is built from TRBV11-3 and TRBJ1-2, with 10 bases identical to TRBD1. Germline CDR1 is SGHNT and CDR2 is YENEEA. V was pared by 5 bases and J by 4 bases, with 1 base of the junction left unmatched. This CDR3 is 13 amino acids long.

On this clone: Other nucleotide sequences from this sample produce the same CDR3. CDR3 DNA: TGTGCCAGCAGCTTGGCGGACAGGGGGGAGACCCAGTACTTC. Its protein product is CASSLADRGETQYF. The rearrangement joins TRBV7-9 to TRBJ2-5; 10 bases match TRBD1. Germline V CDR1 and CDR2: SEHNR, FQNEAQ (reference sequence). V was clipped by 3 bases and J by 5 bases; unmatched bases: 3. The CDR3 sequence is 14 residues long.

V gene TRBV7-9 combines with J gene TRBJ1-4; 9 positions agree with TRBD1. This CDR3 comprises 14 residues. In germline, CDR1 is SEHNR, CDR2 FQNEAQ (reference sequence). V shed 6 bases and J 5 bases; nucleotides not matched to a gene: 4. The CDR3 protein is CASSQTGGNEKLFF. DNA for the CDR3: TGTGCCAGCAGTCAGACAGGGGGGAATGAAAAACTGTTTTTT.

The rearrangement links TRBV5-6 to TRBJ2-7; TRBD2 aligns across 14 bases. Per germline, CDR1 SGHDT and CDR2 YYEEEE. The CDR3 runs to 16 residues. V shed 5 bases and J 3 bases; nucleotides not matched to a gene: 7. The CDR3 DNA reads TGTGCCAGCAGTTACATCGGACTAGCGGGAGGCTACGAGCAGTACTTC. Amino acid sequence: CASSYIGLAGGYEQYF. Full variable domain (remainder filled in from reference TRBV5-6 and TRBJ2-7): DAGVTQSPTHLIKTRGQQVTLRCSPKSGHDTVSWYQQALGQGPQFIFQYYEEEERQRGNFPDRFSGHQFPNYSSELNVNALLLGDSALYLCASSYIGLAGGYEQYFGPGTRLTVT.

This clone appeared once. The V call is TRBV27, the J call TRBJ2-1; D gene ambiguous. This CDR3 is built from 13 residues. Trimming removed 0 bases at V and 4 bases at J, with 4 bases between. Germline V lookup: CDR1 MNHEY, CDR2 SMNVEV (reference sequence). In DNA, the CDR3 is TGTGCCAGCAGTTTATCGAAGTACAATGAGCAGTTCTTC. Amino acids: CASSLSKYNEQFF.